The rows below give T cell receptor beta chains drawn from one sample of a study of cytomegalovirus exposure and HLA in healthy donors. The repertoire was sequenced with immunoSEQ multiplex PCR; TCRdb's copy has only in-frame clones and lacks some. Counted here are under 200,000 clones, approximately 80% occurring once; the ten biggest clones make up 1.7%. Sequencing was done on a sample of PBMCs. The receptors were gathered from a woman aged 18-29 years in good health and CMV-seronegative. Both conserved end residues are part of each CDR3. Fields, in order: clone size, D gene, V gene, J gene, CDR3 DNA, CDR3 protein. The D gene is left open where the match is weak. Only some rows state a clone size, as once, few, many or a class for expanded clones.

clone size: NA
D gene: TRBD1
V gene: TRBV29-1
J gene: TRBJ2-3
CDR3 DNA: TGCAGCGTAGGCCCTGGACAGGGGCTACTCACAGATACGCAGTATTTT
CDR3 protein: CSVGPGQGLLTDTQYF

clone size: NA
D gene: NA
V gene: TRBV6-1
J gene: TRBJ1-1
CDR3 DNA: TGTGCCAGCACTTCGCGCACTGAAGCTTTCTTT
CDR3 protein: CASTSRTEAFF

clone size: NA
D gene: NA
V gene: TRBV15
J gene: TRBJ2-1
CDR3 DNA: TGTGCCACCAGCAGGCCGCCGAGCTCCTACAATGAGCAGTTCTTC
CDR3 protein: CATSRPPSSYNEQFF

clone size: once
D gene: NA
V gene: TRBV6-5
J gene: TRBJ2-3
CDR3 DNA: TGTGCCAGCAGTTACGGGGCAGGGGCGACAGATACGCAGTATTTT
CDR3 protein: CASSYGAGATDTQYF

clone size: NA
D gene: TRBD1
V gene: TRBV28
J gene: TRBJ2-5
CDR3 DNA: TGTGCCAGCAGCCGGGACAGGGGGCTGGAGACCCAGTACTTC
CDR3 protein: CASSRDRGLETQYF

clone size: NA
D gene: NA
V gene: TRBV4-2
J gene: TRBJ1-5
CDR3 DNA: TGTGCCAGCAGCCAAGATGCCAGTAGCAATCAGCCCCAGCATTTT
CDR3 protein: CASSQDASSNQPQHF

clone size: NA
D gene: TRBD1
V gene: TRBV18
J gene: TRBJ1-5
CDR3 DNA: TGTGCCAGCTCACTGTTTGGGACAGCAGATAGCAATCAGCCCCAGCATTTT
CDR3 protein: CASSLFGTADSNQPQHF

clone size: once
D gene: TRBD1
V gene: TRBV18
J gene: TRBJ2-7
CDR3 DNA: TGTGCCAGCTCACCGGCCGGGACAGCCTACGAGCAGTACTTC
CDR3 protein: CASSPAGTAYEQYF

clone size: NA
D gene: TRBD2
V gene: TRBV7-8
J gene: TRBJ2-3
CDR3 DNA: TGTGCCAGCAGCCCCGGACTAGCGGGAGTGCGGGTAGATACGCAGTATTTT
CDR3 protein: CASSPGLAGVRVDTQYF

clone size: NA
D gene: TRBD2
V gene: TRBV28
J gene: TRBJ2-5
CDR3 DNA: TGTGCCAGCAGGACACGCCTAGCGGACCAAGAGACCCAGTACTTC
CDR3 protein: CASRTRLADQETQYF

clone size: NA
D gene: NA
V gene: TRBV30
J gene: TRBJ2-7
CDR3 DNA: TGTGCCTGGAGTGTGCGCATGGACGAGCAGTACTTC
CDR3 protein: CAWSVRMDEQYF

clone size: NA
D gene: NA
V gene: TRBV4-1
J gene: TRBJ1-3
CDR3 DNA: TGCGCCAGCAGCCAAACGACAGCGTATGGAAACACCATATATTTT
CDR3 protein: CASSQTTAYGNTIYF

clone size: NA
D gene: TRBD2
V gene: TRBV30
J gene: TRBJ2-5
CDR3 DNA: TGTGCCTGGAGTGTACTAGGGGTAGCGGGAGGAGTAGAGACCCAGTACTTC
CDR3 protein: CAWSVLGVAGGVETQYF

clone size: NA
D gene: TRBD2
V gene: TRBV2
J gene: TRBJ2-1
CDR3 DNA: TGTGCCAGCAGTGAAGAGGCTAGCGGGAGCTCCTACAATGAGCAGTTCTTC
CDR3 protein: CASSEEASGSSYNEQFF

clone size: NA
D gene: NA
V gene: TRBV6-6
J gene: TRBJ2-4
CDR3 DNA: TGTGCCAGCAGTTACGCGACGAGAGGTCAGAGGAACATTCAGTACTTC
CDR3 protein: CASSYATRGQRNIQYF

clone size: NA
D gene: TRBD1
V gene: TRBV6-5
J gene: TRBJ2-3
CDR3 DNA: TGTGCCAGCAGGCGGACAGGGTTCGAAAATACGCAGTATTTT
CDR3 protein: CASRRTGFENTQYF

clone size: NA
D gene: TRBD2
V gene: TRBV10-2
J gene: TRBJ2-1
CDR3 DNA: TGCGCCAGCAGTGGCCTAACTAGCGCCTACAATGAGCAGTTCTTC
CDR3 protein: CASSGLTSAYNEQFF

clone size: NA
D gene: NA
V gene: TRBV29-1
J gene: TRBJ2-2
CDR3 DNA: TGCAGCGTTGAGGGCAGGGCCACCGGGGAGCTGTTTTTT
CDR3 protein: CSVEGRATGELFF

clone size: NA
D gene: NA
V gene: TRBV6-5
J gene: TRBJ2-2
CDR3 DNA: TGTGCCACCGCGAACACCGGGGAGCTGTTTTTT
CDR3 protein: CATANTGELFF

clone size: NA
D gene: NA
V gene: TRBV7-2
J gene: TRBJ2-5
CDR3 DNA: TGTGCCAGCAGCTTATACACCTTAGAGACCCAGTACTTC
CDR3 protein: CASSLYTLETQYF

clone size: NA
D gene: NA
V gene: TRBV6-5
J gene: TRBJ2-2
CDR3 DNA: TGTGCCAGCAGTTACGACCCCCCTTTGGGGCCCGGGGAGCTGTTTTTT
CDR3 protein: CASSYDPPLGPGELFF

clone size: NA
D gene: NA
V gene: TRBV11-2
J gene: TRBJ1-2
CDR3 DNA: TGTGCCAGCAGCTTTGTTCAGAACAACTATGGCTACACCTTC
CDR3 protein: CASSFVQNNYGYTF

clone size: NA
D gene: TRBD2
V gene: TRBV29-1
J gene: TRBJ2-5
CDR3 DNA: TGCAGCGGTGGGAGGGCCGGTGAGACCCAGTACTTC
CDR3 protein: CSGGRAGETQYF

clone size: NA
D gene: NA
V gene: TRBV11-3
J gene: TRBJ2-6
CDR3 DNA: TGTGCCAGCAGCTTACCTTACTCTGGGGCCAACGTCCTGACTTTC
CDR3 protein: CASSLPYSGANVLTF

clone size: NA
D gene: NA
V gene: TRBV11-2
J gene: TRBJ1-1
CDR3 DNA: TGTGCCAGCAGCTCAATAGACACTGAAGCTTTCTTT
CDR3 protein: CASSSIDTEAFF

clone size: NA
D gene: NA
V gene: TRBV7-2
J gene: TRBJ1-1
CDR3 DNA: TGTGCCAGCAGCTTATGGGGGGGCACTGAAGCTTTCTTT
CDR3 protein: CASSLWGGTEAFF

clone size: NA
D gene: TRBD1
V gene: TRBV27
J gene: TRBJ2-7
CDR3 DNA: TGTGCCAGCAGTTTAGTGGGACAGCCCTACGAGCAGTACTTC
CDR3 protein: CASSLVGQPYEQYF

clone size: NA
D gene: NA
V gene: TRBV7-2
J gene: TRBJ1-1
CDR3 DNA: TGTGCCAGCAGCTTAGGACAGTTGAACACTGAAGCTTTCTTT
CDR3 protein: CASSLGQLNTEAFF

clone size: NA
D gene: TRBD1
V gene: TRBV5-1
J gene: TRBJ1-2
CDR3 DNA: TGCGCCAGCAGCTTGGTACAGGGGGCATCTGGCTACACCTTC
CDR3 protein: CASSLVQGASGYTF

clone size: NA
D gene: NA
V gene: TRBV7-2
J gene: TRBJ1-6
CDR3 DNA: TGTGCCAGCAGCTTGGAACTGGGCAGGGGTAATTCACCCCTCCACTTT
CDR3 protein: CASSLELGRGNSPLHF

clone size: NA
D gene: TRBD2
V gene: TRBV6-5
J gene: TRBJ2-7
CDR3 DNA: TGTGCCAGCAGTTTCGCGGGGGGATACGAGCAGTACTTC
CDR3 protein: CASSFAGGYEQYF

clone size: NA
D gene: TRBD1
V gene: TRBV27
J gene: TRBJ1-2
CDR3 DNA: TGTGCCAGCAGTTCCCTTTTAAGGCAGGGGGGCGGCTACACCTTC
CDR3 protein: CASSSLLRQGGGYTF

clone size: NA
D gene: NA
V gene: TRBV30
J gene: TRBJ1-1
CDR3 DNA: TGTGCCTGGAGCAGAGGGAAGGACACTGAAGCTTTCTTT
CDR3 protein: CAWSRGKDTEAFF

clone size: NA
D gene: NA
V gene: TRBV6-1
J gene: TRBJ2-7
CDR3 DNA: TGTGCCACTTCAGTAGAGTACGGGTACTACGAGCAGTACTTC
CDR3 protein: CATSVEYGYYEQYF

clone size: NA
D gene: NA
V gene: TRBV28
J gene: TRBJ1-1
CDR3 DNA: TGTGCCAGCAGTTTAGGGCACCTGAACACTGAAGCTTTCTTT
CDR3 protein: CASSLGHLNTEAFF

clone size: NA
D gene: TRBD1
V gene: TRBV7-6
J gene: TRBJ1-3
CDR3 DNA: TGTGCCAGCAGCTTATCCCTTTATGGACAGGGTAGGTCTGGAAACACCATATATTTT
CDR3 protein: CASSLSLYGQGRSGNTIYF

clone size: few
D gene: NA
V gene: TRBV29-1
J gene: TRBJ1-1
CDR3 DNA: TGCAGCGTTGTAGGACAAGGGTCGAGGGCTTTCTTT
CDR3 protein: CSVVGQGSRAFF

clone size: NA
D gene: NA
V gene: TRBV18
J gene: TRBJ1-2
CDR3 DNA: TGTGCCAGCTCACCCTCGCCCAGGGTGGACTATGGCTACACCTTC
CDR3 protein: CASSPSPRVDYGYTF

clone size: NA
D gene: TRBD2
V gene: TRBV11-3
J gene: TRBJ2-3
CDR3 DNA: TGTGCCAGCAGCTTAGTCCCTGGACTAGGGGTCACAGATACGCAGTATTTT
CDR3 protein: CASSLVPGLGVTDTQYF

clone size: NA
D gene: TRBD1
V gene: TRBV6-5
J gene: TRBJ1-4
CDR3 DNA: TGTGCCAGCAGTCGCCACAGGGGGCGAGAAAAACTGTTTTTT
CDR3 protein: CASSRHRGREKLFF

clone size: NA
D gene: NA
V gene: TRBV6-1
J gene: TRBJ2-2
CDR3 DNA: TGTGCCAGCAGTGATTTAGCATCACAAATTATCGCCGGGGAGCTGTTTTTT
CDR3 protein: CASSDLASQIIAGELFF

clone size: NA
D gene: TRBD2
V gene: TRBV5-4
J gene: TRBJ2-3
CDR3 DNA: TGTGCCAGCAGCCCTAGCGGGAGGGATACGCAGTATTTT
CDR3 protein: CASSPSGRDTQYF

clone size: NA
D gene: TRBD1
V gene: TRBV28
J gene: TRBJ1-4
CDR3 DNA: TGTGCCAGCAGTTCCACCGGGACAGGGGACGAAAAACTGTTTTTT
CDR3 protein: CASSSTGTGDEKLFF

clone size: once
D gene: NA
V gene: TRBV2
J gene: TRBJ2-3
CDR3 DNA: TGTGCCAGCAGTACACAACAGGGAGGCACAGATACGCAGTATTTT
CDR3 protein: CASSTQQGGTDTQYF

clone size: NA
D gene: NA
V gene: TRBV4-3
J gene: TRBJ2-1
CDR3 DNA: TGCGCCAGCAGCCAATTCCTACCTCCTGGGCCATCCGACAATGAGCAGTTCTTC
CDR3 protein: CASSQFLPPGPSDNEQFF

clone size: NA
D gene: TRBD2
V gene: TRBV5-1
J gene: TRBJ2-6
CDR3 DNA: TGCGCCAGCAGCCCCCAACTAGCGGGTGCAAACTCTGGGGCCAACGTCCTGACTTTC
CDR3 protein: CASSPQLAGANSGANVLTF